This T cell receptor beta chain was identified in a study of beta chain features in type 1 diabetes. Study-level background: Healthy donors, compared against patients, showed similar age, gender and cell yields.

Study-level results: When Type 1 diabetes patients were examined, their TCRB CDR3s proved moderately but significantly shorter in all four CD4+ subsets.

There are a few counts of this clone. The antigen remains undetermined. CD45RO/CCR7/CD25/CD127/CD95/CD27 sorting isolated CD4+ naive, central memory, regulatory and stem cell-like memory cells. Sequencing targeted expressed TCRB transcripts, as all isolated RNA had been reverse transcribed. Samples of naive, central memory and regulatory T cells yielded a mean of around 4 million reads. The method was immunoSEQ multiplex PCR; TCRdb's version includes in-frame clones alone and lacks a portion of them. The table lists about 260,000 clones, around 24% of them singletons. V lost 1 base to trimming and J lost 6 bases, with 10 bases between them. Germline assignment: CDR1 SGHTA and CDR2 FQGTGA. The CDR3 spans 14 residues.

This clonotype originated in a woman under 40 with type 1 diabetes. Sample: naive CD4+ T cells from blood. V gene TRBV7-3 combines with J gene TRBJ2-1; TRBD2 is a possible D gene (5 bases). CDR3 bases: TGTGCCAGCAGCTTAAGAGGAACTAGCAATGAGCAGTTCTTC. This encodes CASSLRGTSNEQFF.